A single sample gave rise to the 19 T cell receptor beta chains below, sequenced in a study of PD-1 blockade in classical Hodgkin lymphoma. Every patient had relapsed following autologous stem cell transplantation, and cohorts differed in brentuximab vedotin exposure. The repertoire was sequenced with immunoSEQ multiplex PCR; TCRdb's copy has only in-frame clones and lacks some. The sample yields roughly 60,000 clones, under 95% seen once. Sequenced here: peripheral blood mononuclear cells (PBMCs), sampled at baseline. The receptors here all came from a human donor with classical Hodgkin lymphoma.

The chain carries TRBV6-4 and TRBJ2-1, with TRBD2 matching over 11 bases. The germline V gene has CDR1 MRHNA and CDR2 SNTAGT. V lost 0 bases to trimming and J lost 6 bases; unmatched junction nucleotides: 1. The CDR3 runs 15 residues. This CDR3 reads CASSDSSGGANEQFF. The CDR3 DNA reads TGTGCCAGCAGTGACTCTAGCGGGGGGGCCAATGAGCAGTTCTTC.

The gene calls are TRBV5-7 and TRBJ1-4; D might be TRBD1 (5 bases). TRBV5-7 qualifies as an ORF whose function is uncertain. This CDR3 region has 16 residues. Trimming shortened V by 1 base and J by 8 bases, and 18 bases separated the two germline ends. CDR3 residues: CASSLHWDVVGEKLFF. The CDR3 bases are TGTGCCAGCAGCTTGCATTGGGACGTGGTAGGGGAAAAACTGTTTTTT.

This sequence joins TRBV7-6 and TRBJ2-3; D remains unclear. CDR1 and CDR2 (germline): SGHVS, FNYEAQ. The CDR3 covers 13 residues. Trimming took 5 bases from V and 3 from J, leaving 9 bases between them. DNA of the CDR3: TGTGCCAGCAGCCCAATAGAGACAGATACGCAGTATTTT. Protein sequence: CASSPIETDTQYF.

The chain recombines TRBV28 with TRBJ2-2, with D possibly TRBD1 on 7 matching bases. V shed 6 bases and J shed 1 base, with 12 bases lying between them. There are 15 residues in the CDR3. Germline CDR1 reads MDHEN; CDR2 reads SYDVKM. DNA of the CDR3: TGTGCCAGCAGGACTAGGACAGGGAACACCGGGGAGCTGTTTTTT. Translating gives CASRTRTGNTGELFF.

CDR3 sequence: CASSLLTSGGVASTDTQYF. The CDR3, as DNA: TGTGCCAGCAGTTTATTAACTAGCGGGGGGGTTGCCTCTACAGATACGCAGTATTTT. The J gene is TRBJ2-3, the V gene TRBV28; 13 bases fit TRBD2. The CDR3 loop spans 19 amino acids. The V gene end was trimmed by 1 base and the J gene end by 3 bases; junction bases not matched to a gene: 10. Germline V gene lookup returns CDR1 MDHEN and CDR2 SYDVKM.

This chain connects TRBV28 to TRBJ2-7, with D uncertain. Deletions cut 4 bases from V and 6 bases from J, with 16 bases between. The germline CDR1 and CDR2 sequences are MDHEN and SYDVKM. The CDR3 is made up of 14 amino acids. DNA for the CDR3: TGTGCCAGCAGTTCACCGGGCCATTCGGGCGAGCAGTACTTC. It yields the protein CASSSPGHSGEQYF.

This clone was detected only once. The V call is TRBV11-2, the J call TRBJ2-1; D not certain. Germline V lookup: CDR1 SGHAT, CDR2 FQNNGV. V was trimmed by 2 bases and J by 0 bases, leaving 11 bases between them. This CDR3 contains 16 residues. The DNA for the CDR3 is TGTGCCAGCAGCTTACTAGGCCCGGGCTCCTACAATGAGCAGTTCTTC. Residues: CASSLLGPGSYNEQFF.

The chain couples TRBV28 to TRBJ2-4; 9 positions match TRBD1. Germline values: CDR1 MDHEN, CDR2 SYDVKM. J gave up 7 bases and V 5 bases, and 3 bases lay outside the gene matches. The CDR3 extends over 13 amino acids. CDR3 loop: CASSMTGGNIQYF. The CDR3 DNA sequence: TGTGCCAGCAGTATGACAGGGGGGAACATTCAGTACTTC. The entire variable domain, with the rest obtained from reference TRBV28 and TRBJ2-4, is as follows: DVKVTQSSRYLVKRTGEKVFLECVQDMDHENMFWYRQDPGLGLRLIYFSYDVKMKEKGDIPEGYSVSREKKERFSLILESASTNQTSMYLCASSMTGGNIQYFGAGTRLSVL.

CDR3 region: CASSPLSDEAFF. In DNA form, the CDR3 reads TGTGCCAGCTCACCCCTCAGTGATGAAGCTTTCTTT. The chain is built from TRBV18 and TRBJ1-1; D is unresolved. Germline V gene sequence: CDR1 KGHSH, CDR2 LQKENI. The V end lost 3 bases, the J end lost 7 bases, and 9 bases lay between the germline ends. This CDR3 has 12 amino acids. The complete variable domain, with remaining parts taken from reference TRBV18 and TRBJ1-1, reads NAGVMQNPRHLVRRRGQEARLRCSPMKGHSHVYWYRQLPEEGLKFMVYLQKENIIDESGMPKERFSAEFPKEGPSILRIQQVVRGDSAAYFCASSPLSDEAFFGQGTRLTVV.

This clone was seen a single time. The chain links TRBV28 to TRBJ2-1; 8 bases are shared with TRBD2. CDR3 length equals 16 residues. V dropped 4 bases and J dropped 2; count of bases not matched to a gene: 7. Germline V gives CDR1 MDHEN, CDR2 SYDVKM. This chain's CDR3 is CASSSLAGTTYNEQFF. As DNA, the CDR3 is TGTGCCAGCAGTTCCTTAGCGGGAACGACCTACAATGAGCAGTTCTTC.

This clone was observed a handful of times. This chain uses TRBV18 with TRBJ1-6; D not certain. This CDR3 spans 12 amino acids. V shed 3 bases and J shed 9 bases, with 6 bases lying between them. Germline V gene lookup returns CDR1 KGHSH and CDR2 LQKENI. CDR3 nucleotides: TGTGCCAGCTCACCGGAATCTTCACCCCTCCACTTT. Encoded protein: CASSPESSPLHF. Full variable domain (missing parts from reference TRBV18 and TRBJ1-6): NAGVMQNPRHLVRRRGQEARLRCSPMKGHSHVYWYRQLPEEGLKFMVYLQKENIIDESGMPKERFSAEFPKEGPSILRIQQVVRGDSAAYFCASSPESSPLHFGNGTRLTVT.

The chain uses TRBV28 and TRBJ2-3, with D uncertain. The germline gives CDR1 MDHEN, CDR2 SYDVKM. Trimming left V 1 base short and J 5 bases short, with 7 bases between. This CDR3 contains 13 residues. The CDR3 DNA reads as TGTGCCAGCAGTTTATTTAAGAGAGATACGCAGTATTTT. This sequence encodes CASSLFKRDTQYF.

This clone was seen more than once but under ten times. The CDR3, as DNA: TGTGCCTGGAGTGAGGGACAGGGGCTTGAACAGCCCCAGCATTTT. Translating gives CAWSEGQGLEQPQHF. This chain uses TRBV30 with TRBJ1-5, with 10 bases aligning to TRBD1. V was clipped by 1 base and J by 7 bases; unmatched bases: 7. Germline V CDR1 and CDR2: GTSNPN, SVGIG (reference sequence). CDR3 size: 15 residues.

The J gene is TRBJ1-1, the V gene TRBV9; D uncertain. V was shortened by 7 bases and J by 0 bases, with 10 bases between the two germline ends. Germline V lookup: CDR1 SGDLS, CDR2 YYNGEE. The CDR3 sequence is 13 residues long. DNA for the CDR3: TGTGCCAGCCGGGCGGGGTTGAACACTGAAGCTTTCTTT. Its protein is CASRAGLNTEAFF.

This chain joins TRBV29-1 and TRBJ2-7; 10 nucleotides agree with TRBD1. V lost 8 bases to trimming and J lost 3 bases; unmatched junction nucleotides: 4. The CDR3 has 12 amino acids. Looked up from germline, CDR1 is SQVTM and CDR2 is ANQGSEA. The CDR3 nucleotides read TGCAGCATCGGACAGGGGGACTACGAGCAGTACTTC. It specifies CSIGQGDYEQYF.

The V and J genes are TRBV19 and TRBJ2-1; TRBD2 matches at 9 bases. The V and J ends lost 3 bases and 1 base, in that order; junction bases with no gene match: 4. This CDR3 is built from 16 residues. Germline lookup yields CDR1 LNHDA and CDR2 SQIVND (reference sequence). CDR3 bases: TGTGCCAGTAGTATGGTAGCGGGAGCGTCCTACAATGAGCAGTTCTTC. This codes for CASSMVAGASYNEQFF.

As DNA, the CDR3 is TGTGCCAGCAGCGTCGGGGGGATTGCCTACGAGCAGTACTTC. It yields the protein CASSVGGIAYEQYF. J is TRBJ2-7 and V is TRBV5-6; 7 nucleotides align to TRBD2. The CDR3 is 14 amino acids. Germline loops: CDR1 SGHDT, CDR2 YYEEEE. With V trimmed by 4 bases and J by 2 bases, 6 bases remained unmatched.

This clone was seen only once. The V call is TRBV5-4, the J call TRBJ2-1; 8 bases fit TRBD2. With V trimmed by 3 bases and J by 7 bases, 9 bases remained unmatched. The length of the CDR3 is 15 residues. Germline CDR1 reads SGHNT; CDR2 reads YYREEE (reference sequence). The CDR3 here is CASSSQREKKNEQFF. DNA for the CDR3: TGTGCCAGCAGCTCTCAGCGGGAGAAGAAAAATGAGCAGTTCTTC.

This rearrangement joins TRBV18 to TRBJ1-5; tentative D call: TRBD1 (6 bases). With 3 bases removed from V and 1 base from J, the gap between germline ends came to 13 bases. Germline assignment: CDR1 KGHSH and CDR2 LQKENI. The length of the CDR3 is 16 residues. The CDR3 sequence: CASSPFAQGSNQPQHF. The CDR3 region has the DNA TGTGCCAGCTCACCCTTTGCCCAGGGGAGCAATCAGCCCCAGCATTTT.